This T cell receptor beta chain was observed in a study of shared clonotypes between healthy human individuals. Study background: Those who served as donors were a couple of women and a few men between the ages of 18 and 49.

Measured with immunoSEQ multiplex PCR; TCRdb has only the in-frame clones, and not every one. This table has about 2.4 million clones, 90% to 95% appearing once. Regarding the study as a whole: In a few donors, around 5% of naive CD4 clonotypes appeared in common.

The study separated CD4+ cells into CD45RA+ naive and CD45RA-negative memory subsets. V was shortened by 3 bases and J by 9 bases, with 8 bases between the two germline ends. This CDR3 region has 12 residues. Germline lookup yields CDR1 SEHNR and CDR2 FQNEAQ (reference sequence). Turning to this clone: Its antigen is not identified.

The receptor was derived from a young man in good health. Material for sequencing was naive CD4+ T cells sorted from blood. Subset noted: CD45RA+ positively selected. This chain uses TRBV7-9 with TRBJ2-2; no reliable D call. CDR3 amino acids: CASSFWSRELFF. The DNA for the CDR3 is TGTGCCAGCAGCTTCTGGTCCCGGGAGCTGTTTTTT.